This TCR beta chain was captured in a study of OX40 agonist ivuxolimab in advanced cancers. For the study at large: The treatment was a fully human IgG2 OX40 agonist, ivuxolimab. Cancers in dose escalation were hepatocellular, melanoma, renal cell and head and neck. Three patients, one with hepatocellular carcinoma and two with cutaneous melanoma, responded partially.

V gave up 2 bases and J gave up 7 bases, with 14 bases separating them. This CDR3 is 14 amino acids long. Germline V gene sequence: CDR1 MDHEN, CDR2 SYDVKM. TCRdb keeps only in-frame clones here, not all; method: immunoSEQ multiplex PCR. The sample includes roughly 34,000 clones, more than 70% of them seen just once. Samples were taken at baseline and on day 1 of cycles 4 and 7. J is TRBJ1-2 and V is TRBV28; possible D gene TRBD1, 5 bases. This specimen was CD4+ or CD8+ T cells sorted from blood, taken in a trial of the OX40 agonist ivuxolimab. This TCR derives from an adult with an advanced solid tumor such as melanoma, head and neck, liver or kidney cancer. The CDR3 spells CASSLNPGTGGYTF. CDR3 nucleotides: TGTGCCAGCAGTTTAAATCCAGGGACTGGTGGCTACACCTTC.